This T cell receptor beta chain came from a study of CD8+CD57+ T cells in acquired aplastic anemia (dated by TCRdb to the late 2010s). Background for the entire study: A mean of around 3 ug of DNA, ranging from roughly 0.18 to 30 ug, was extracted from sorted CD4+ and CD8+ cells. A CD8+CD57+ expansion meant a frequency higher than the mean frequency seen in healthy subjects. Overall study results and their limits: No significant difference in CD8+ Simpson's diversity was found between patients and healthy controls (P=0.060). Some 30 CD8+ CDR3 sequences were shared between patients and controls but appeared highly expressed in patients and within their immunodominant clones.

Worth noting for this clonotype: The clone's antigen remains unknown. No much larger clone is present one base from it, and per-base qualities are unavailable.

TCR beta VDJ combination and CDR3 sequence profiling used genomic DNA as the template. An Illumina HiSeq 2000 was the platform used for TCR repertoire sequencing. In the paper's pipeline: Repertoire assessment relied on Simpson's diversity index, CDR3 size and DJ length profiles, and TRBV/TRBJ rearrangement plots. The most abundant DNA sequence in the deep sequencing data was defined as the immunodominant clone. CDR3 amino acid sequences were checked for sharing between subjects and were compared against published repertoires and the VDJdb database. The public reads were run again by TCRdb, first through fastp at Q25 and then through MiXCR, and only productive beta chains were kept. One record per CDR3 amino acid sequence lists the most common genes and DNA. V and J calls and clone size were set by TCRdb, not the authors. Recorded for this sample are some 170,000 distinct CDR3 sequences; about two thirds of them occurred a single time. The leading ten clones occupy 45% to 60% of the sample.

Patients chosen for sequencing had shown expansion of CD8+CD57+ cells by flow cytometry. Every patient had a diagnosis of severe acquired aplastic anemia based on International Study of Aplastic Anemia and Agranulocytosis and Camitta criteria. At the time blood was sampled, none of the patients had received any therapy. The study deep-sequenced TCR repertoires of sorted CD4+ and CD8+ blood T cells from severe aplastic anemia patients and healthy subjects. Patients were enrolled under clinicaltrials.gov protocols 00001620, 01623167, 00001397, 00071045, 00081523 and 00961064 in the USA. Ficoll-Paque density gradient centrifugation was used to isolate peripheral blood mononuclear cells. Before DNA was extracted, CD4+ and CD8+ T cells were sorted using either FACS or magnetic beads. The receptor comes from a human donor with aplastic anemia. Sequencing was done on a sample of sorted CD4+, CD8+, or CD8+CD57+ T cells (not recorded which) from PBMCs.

The CDR3 protein: CASSEGRDRAQQYF. The nucleotide sequence is TGTGCCAGCAGTGAAGGCCGGGACAGGGCTCAGCAGTACTTC. The chain is assembled from TRBV2 and TRBJ2-7, with TRBD1 identical over 9 junction bases. Including cysteine and phenylalanine, the CDR3 has 14 amino acids. Only the CDR3 portion is preserved as DNA: 42 bases, with reading frame beginning at the first base. Taken from the germline V gene, the CDR1 and CDR2 loops are SNHLY and FYNNEI. V has 1 base trimmed and J has 8 bases trimmed; junction bases matching no gene number 6.